One and the same sample provided the 32 T cell receptor beta chains below, sequenced in a study of cytomegalovirus exposure and HLA in healthy donors. Amplification used 60 Vbeta primers and 13 Jbeta primers. Generated by immunoSEQ multiplex PCR, the TCRdb table keeps only in-frame clones and is missing some. The sample holds 150,000 to 200,000 clones, 75% to 90% seen once. The sample taken for sequencing was PBMCs. The receptors come from a human donor in good health.

The rearrangement joins TRBV29-1 to TRBJ1-1; a weak D match, TRBD1 (6 bases). The V end lost 5 bases, the J end lost 0 bases, and 16 bases lay between the germline ends. The V gene's germline CDR1 is SQVTM and CDR2 ANQGSEA. The CDR3 is 15 residues long. The CDR3 is CSVTRGGGMNTEAFF. The CDR3 DNA is TGCAGCGTTACGAGGGGGGGAGGGATGAACACTGAAGCTTTCTTT.

This rearrangement joins TRBV9 to TRBJ1-2, with D perhaps TRBD1 (5 bases). V lost 2 bases, J lost 4 bases, and 12 bases lay in between. The CDR3 covers 14 residues. Germline CDR1 reads SGDLS; CDR2 reads YYNGEE. The CDR3 is CASSVQGYGYGYTF. The CDR3 DNA is TGTGCCAGCAGCGTTCAGGGATATGGCTATGGCTACACCTTC.

The chain uses TRBV12-5 and TRBJ2-7; D is ambiguous. V lost 4 bases and J 0 bases, leaving 13 bases between the germline ends. CDR1 is LGHNT and CDR2 is FRNRAP in the germline V gene. The CDR3 contains 15 residues. DNA for the CDR3: TGTGCTAGTGGTTGGGCTGCTCTTCACTCCTACGAGCAGTACTTC. This codes for CASGWAALHSYEQYF. Combining the CDR3 with reference TRBV12-5 and TRBJ2-7 gives the whole variable domain DARVTQTPRHKVTEMGQEVTMRCQPILGHNTVFWYRQTMMQGLELLAYFRNRAPLDDSGMPKDRFSAEMPDATLATLKIQPSEPRDSAVYFCASGWAALHSYEQYFGPGTRLTVT.

This clone was picked up one time. The J gene is TRBJ2-2, the V gene TRBV29-1, with no clear D. V lost 7 bases and J 0 bases, leaving 9 bases between the germline ends. The CDR3 is 13 residues long. Germline V gives CDR1 SQVTM, CDR2 ANQGSEA. CDR3 residues: CSGLTANTGELFF. The CDR3 region has the DNA TGCAGCGGGTTAACTGCGAACACCGGGGAGCTGTTTTTT.

This clone was counted only a few times. The chain links TRBV7-3 to TRBJ1-1, with D uncertain. This CDR3 has 13 amino acids. The V gene's germline CDR1 is SGHTA and CDR2 FQGTGA. Deletions cut 4 bases from V and 2 bases from J, with 8 bases between. CDR3 sequence reads: CASSSTTNTEAFF. In DNA form, the CDR3 reads TGTGCCAGCAGCTCGACAACCAACACTGAAGCTTTCTTT.

V gene TRBV7-2 combines with J gene TRBJ2-7; D not certain. V lost 4 bases and J lost 0, with 10 bases in between. The germline CDR1 and CDR2 sequences are SGHTA and FQGNSA. This CDR3 region has 14 residues. The CDR3 is CASSYTTSSYEQYF. CDR3 in DNA: TGTGCCAGCAGCTATACAACATCCTCCTACGAGCAGTACTTC. Drawing the rest from reference TRBV7-2 and TRBJ2-7, the complete variable domain is GAGVSQSPSNKVTEKGKDVELRCDPISGHTALYWYRQSLGQGLEFLIYFQGNSAPDKSGLPSDRFSAERTGGSVSTLTIQRTQQEDSAVYLCASSYTTSSYEQYFGPGTRLTVT.

V gene TRBV5-1 combines with J gene TRBJ1-6; 7 bases match TRBD1. With V trimmed by 4 bases and J by 4 bases, 8 bases remained unmatched. The CDR3 runs to 16 residues. CDR1 SGHRS and CDR2 YFSETQ come from the germline V gene. The CDR3 spells CASSAATGVYNSPLHF. In DNA form, the CDR3 reads TGCGCCAGCAGCGCCGCTACAGGGGTTTATAATTCACCCCTCCACTTT.

The rearrangement joins TRBV5-6 to TRBJ1-5; 12 bases map to TRBD1. This CDR3 has 15 residues. The ends lost 4 bases at V and 6 bases at J; junction bases unmatched: 5. Germline V lookup: CDR1 SGHDT, CDR2 YYEEEE. CDR3 DNA: TGTGCCAGCAGCCCGGGGACAGGGGGCCCTCAGCCCCAGCATTTT. Translation gives CASSPGTGGPQPQHF.

This chain links TRBV7-4 with TRBJ2-1; the match to TRBD2 covers 13 bases. V was pared by 5 bases and J by 8 bases, with 9 bases of the junction left unmatched. CDR1 and CDR2 from the germline V gene are SGHVT and SQSDAQ. The CDR3 length is 16 residues. The CDR3 DNA sequence: TGTGCCAGCAGCCAAGCGGGACTAGCGGGGATCTATGAGCAGTTCTTC. It specifies CASSQAGLAGIYEQFF.

CDR3: CASRAGQGKETQYF. The CDR3 nucleotides are TGTGCCAGCAGGGCGGGACAGGGTAAAGAGACCCAGTACTTC. The chain links TRBV2 to TRBJ2-5; 9 nucleotides agree with TRBD1. Trimming at V came to 6 bases and at J to 3 bases, leaving 5 bases not matched to a gene. Germline CDR1 SNHLY, CDR2 FYNNEI. The CDR3 sequence is 14 residues long.

The chain uses TRBV7-9 and TRBJ1-5; no reliable D call. CDR3 length: 19 amino acids. Germline V gene lookup returns CDR1 SEHNR and CDR2 FQNEAQ (reference sequence). V was trimmed by 4 bases and J by 0 bases, leaving 22 bases between them. The CDR3 loop is CASSSSMREPLNSNQPQHF. Written as DNA, the CDR3 is TGTGCCAGCAGCTCTTCAATGAGGGAGCCGCTTAATAGCAATCAGCCCCAGCATTTT.

The J gene is TRBJ2-1, the V gene TRBV25-1, with TRBD1 matching 9 bases. V lost 1 base and J lost 7; bases outside the gene matches: 5. The CDR3 consists of 15 residues. Germline V gene lookup returns CDR1 MGHDK and CDR2 SYGVNS. The CDR3 loop is CASSESQGQGNEQFF. The DNA for the CDR3 is TGTGCCAGCAGTGAATCTCAAGGACAGGGGAATGAGCAGTTCTTC.

The chain employs TRBV10-3 and TRBJ1-5; unclear D gene. V was pared by 4 bases and J by 0 bases, with 4 bases between. Per the germline V gene, CDR1 is ENHRY and CDR2 is SYGVKD. The CDR3 has 13 amino acids. The CDR3 region has the DNA TGTGCCATCAGTGTAGATAGCAATCAGCCCCAGCATTTT. Protein: CAISVDSNQPQHF.

The V gene is TRBV6-5, the J gene TRBJ1-6; D not certain. CDR1 is MNHEY, CDR2 SVGAGI, per germline. V was cut by 8 bases and J by 0 bases, with 5 bases left in between. The CDR3 covers 13 residues. The DNA for the CDR3 is TGTGCCAGCTTTAGCTCCTATAATTCACCCCTCCACTTT. The encoded protein is CASFSSYNSPLHF.

V is TRBV5-4 and J is TRBJ2-3; maybe TRBD1 (6 bases). This CDR3 spans 15 amino acids. Trimming stripped 1 base from V and 4 bases from J, with 13 bases between. Germline V gene data show CDR1 as SGHNT and CDR2 as YYREEE (reference sequence). Here the CDR3 reads CASSLQAGVADTQYF. CDR3 in DNA: TGTGCCAGCAGCTTGCAGGCAGGGGTGGCAGATACGCAGTATTTT.

V usage is TRBV7-9 and J usage is TRBJ2-7; perhaps TRBD1 as D (7 bases). Germline CDR1 and CDR2: SEHNR and FQNEAQ (reference sequence). Trimming removed 4 bases from V and 0 bases from J, with 19 bases in between. This CDR3 is built from 17 residues. The CDR3 loop reads CASSSFGGTEDSYEQYF. In nucleotides, the CDR3 is TGTGCCAGCAGCTCCTTTGGCGGGACAGAGGACTCCTACGAGCAGTACTTC.

This clone was counted between two and nine times. As DNA, the CDR3 is TGTGCCAGCAGCCTAGGAGGACGTACCTATGGCTACACCTTC. Its protein product is CASSLGGRTYGYTF. The chain carries TRBV14 and TRBJ1-2; no definite D call. The CDR3 extends over 14 amino acids. CDR1 is SGHDN, CDR2 FVKESK, per germline. Trimming pared 4 bases from V and 4 bases from J, leaving 13 bases between.

The chain couples TRBV4-3 to TRBJ2-1; tentatively, D is TRBD2 (6 bases). The V gene's germline CDR1 is LGHNA and CDR2 YSLEER. The V and J ends lost 1 base and 3 bases respectively, with 13 bases between them. This CDR3 spans 16 amino acids. CDR3 in amino acids: CASSQGGGTFYNEQFF. The DNA of the CDR3 is TGCGCCAGCAGCCAAGGGGGCGGGACTTTCTACAATGAGCAGTTCTTC.

V usage is TRBV9 and J usage is TRBJ1-1, with D unresolved. V lost 3 bases and J lost 4, with 19 bases in between. Germline loops: CDR1 SGDLS, CDR2 YYNGEE. This CDR3 region has 16 residues. The CDR3 nucleotides read TGTGCCAGCAGCGACCGTTTGACTGTGGGAGTCACTGAAGCTTTCTTT. Translation gives CASSDRLTVGVTEAFF.

This chain uses TRBV6-1 with TRBJ2-3, with TRBD1 matching 9 bases. This CDR3 region has 16 residues. The junction had 9 bases not matched to a gene; V was cut back by 3 bases and J by 5 bases. CDR1 is MNHNS, CDR2 SASEGT, per germline. CDR3 sequence (DNA): TGTGCCAGCAGTGACCAGCCTACAGGGGGCGGAGATACGCAGTATTTT. Translation gives CASSDQPTGGGDTQYF.

V is TRBV19 and J is TRBJ2-1; TRBD2 is a possible D gene (6 bases). The V and J ends lost 7 bases and 9 bases respectively, with 13 bases between them. The CDR3 consists of 12 residues. Germline-derived CDR1 and CDR2 are LNHDA and SQIVND (reference sequence). The CDR3 DNA reads as TGTGCCAGTAACTTCCTCGGGGGTGAGCAGTTCTTC. Protein: CASNFLGGEQFF.

This sequence joins TRBV15 and TRBJ2-3; a possible D gene is TRBD2 (5 bases). CDR3 length equals 15 residues. V lost 5 bases and J 2 bases, leaving 14 bases between the germline ends. CDR1 LNHNV and CDR2 YYDKDF come from the germline V gene (reference sequence). The CDR3 region is CATSGGLQNTDTQYF. Here the CDR3 DNA reads TGTGCCACCAGCGGAGGCCTCCAGAACACAGATACGCAGTATTTT. Drawing the rest from reference TRBV15 and TRBJ2-3, the complete variable domain is DAMVIQNPRYQVTQFGKPVTLSCSQTLNHNVMYWYQQKSSQAPKLLFHYYDKDFNNEADTPDNFQSRRPNTSFCFLDIRSPGLGDTAMYLCATSGGLQNTDTQYFGPGTRLTVL.

The gene calls are TRBV28 and TRBJ1-6; D is unclear. Per the germline V gene, CDR1 is MDHEN and CDR2 is SYDVKM. V was shortened by 5 bases and J by 0 bases, with 23 bases between the two germline ends. The CDR3 consists of 20 residues. In nucleotides, the CDR3 is TGTGCCAGCAGTACACTAGAAGGACGCACTATGAGCTCCTATAATTCACCCCTCCACTTT. Translating it yields CASSTLEGRTMSSYNSPLHF. Based on the CDR3 plus reference TRBV28 and TRBJ1-6, the full variable domain is DVKVTQSSRYLVKRTGEKVFLECVQDMDHENMFWYRQDPGLGLRLIYFSYDVKMKEKGDIPEGYSVSREKKERFSLILESASTNQTSMYLCASSTLEGRTMSSYNSPLHFGNGTRLTVT.

The V gene is TRBV7-9, the J gene TRBJ1-2; 8 nucleotides align to TRBD1. The J segment lost 4 bases and the V segment lost 4 bases, leaving 2 bases of the junction unmatched. The CDR3 is made up of 13 amino acids. The germline V gene encodes CDR1 SEHNR and CDR2 FQNEAQ (reference sequence). As DNA, the CDR3 is TGTGCCAGCAGCTCGACAGGGGTCTATGGCTACACCTTC. Its translation is CASSSTGVYGYTF.

V gene TRBV25-1 combines with J gene TRBJ1-5; D gene unclear. Germline V gene data show CDR1 as MGHDK and CDR2 as SYGVNS. The V and J ends lost 6 bases and 1 base respectively, with 16 bases between them. The CDR3 has 16 amino acids. The CDR3 region has the DNA TGTGCCAGCAGGGCCGGAGGGCCATTGAGCAATCAGCCCCAGCATTTT. It yields the protein CASRAGGPLSNQPQHF.

This clone showed up just a few times. The chain uses TRBV7-2 and TRBJ2-3, with 11 bases matching TRBD2. This CDR3 is built from 15 residues. Trimming cost V 6 bases and J 6 bases; bases outside gene matches: 8. CDR1 SGHTA and CDR2 FQGNSA come from the germline V gene. DNA of the CDR3: TGTGCCAGCAGTACTAGCGGGGGATGGTTTGATACGCAGTATTTT. Protein: CASSTSGGWFDTQYF.

Turning to this clone: An end of the junction differs from the germline gene, which may be a read error. In the same sample, other DNA sequences code for this CDR3. V usage is TRBV4-1 and J usage is TRBJ1-6, with D tentatively TRBD1 (6 bases). The germline V gene has CDR1 MGHRA and CDR2 YSYEKL. The CDR3 spans 17 residues. CDR3 protein: CASSQVLRQVGNSPLHF. CDR3 DNA: TGCGCCAGCAGCCAAGTCCTTCGACAGGTTGGGAATTCGCCCCTCCACTTT.

The J gene is TRBJ2-7, the V gene TRBV15, with 9 bases aligning to TRBD2. Germline trimming cut 0 bases from V and 0 bases from J; bases unmatched to any gene: 3. This CDR3 contains 16 residues. Germline-derived CDR1 and CDR2 are LNHNV and YYDKDF (reference sequence). The CDR3 loop reads CATSRDRRGGSYEQYF. CDR3 coding DNA: TGTGCCACCAGCAGAGATCGGCGGGGGGGCTCCTACGAGCAGTACTTC.

This clone occurred a few times. The J gene is TRBJ1-3, the V gene TRBV7-6, with D uncertain. The CDR3 length is 13 residues. In germline, CDR1 is SGHVS, CDR2 FNYEAQ. Trimming took off 5 bases at V and 8 bases at J, with 13 bases between the two ends. CDR3 DNA: TGTGCCAGCAGCCAGGACCGGAGGGACACCATATATTTT. Protein: CASSQDRRDTIYF.

The V call is TRBV4-1, the J call TRBJ2-1, with 10 bases that match TRBD2. V was clipped by 5 bases and J by 5 bases; unmatched bases: 6. Germline CDR1 and CDR2: MGHRA and YSYEKL. There are 15 residues in the CDR3. The chain's CDR3 is CASSFLAGENNEQFF. The CDR3 nucleotides are TGCGCCAGCAGCTTCCTAGCGGGGGAAAACAATGAGCAGTTCTTC.

The chain is built from TRBV28 and TRBJ2-1; 9 bases fit TRBD1. This CDR3 has 15 amino acids. Germline-derived CDR1 and CDR2 are MDHEN and SYDVKM. Trimming removed 7 bases from V and 3 bases from J; junction bases left unmatched: 7. The CDR3 loop is CASTLGQGLYNEQFF. The CDR3 region has the DNA TGTGCCAGCACCCTCGGACAGGGGCTCTACAATGAGCAGTTCTTC.

The chain is built from TRBV9 and TRBJ2-1; 9 nucleotides line up with TRBD2. CDR1 and CDR2 from the germline V gene are SGDLS and YYNGEE. The trim removed 4 bases at V and 3 bases at J, leaving 8 bases unmatched. This CDR3 spans 16 amino acids. CDR3 DNA sequence: TGTGCCAGCAGCCCCCATCGACTAGCGGACTACAATGAGCAGTTCTTC. This sequence encodes CASSPHRLADYNEQFF. Supplemented by reference TRBV9 and TRBJ2-1, the full variable domain reads DSGVTQTPKHLITATGQRVTLRCSPRSGDLSVYWYQQSLDQGLQFLIQYYNGEERAKGNILERFSAQQFPDLHSELNLSSLELGDSALYFCASSPHRLADYNEQFFGPGTRLTVL.